This T cell receptor beta chain was found in a study of OX40 agonist ivuxolimab in advanced cancers. Study context: Partial responses were observed in three patients, of whom one had hepatocellular carcinoma and two had cutaneous melanoma.

Findings of the study overall: Clones of CD4+ and CD8+ blood T cells grew by week 6 at doses of 0.1 to 3.0 mg/kg. Mean expanded clone counts were higher in CD8+ than CD4+ T cells.

CDR1 is SQVTM and CDR2 is ANQGSEA in the germline V gene. The CDR3 totals 12 residues. V dropped 3 bases and J dropped 2 bases, with 7 bases sitting between them. Here immunoSEQ multiplex PCR was the method, and the copy in TCRdb shows in-frame clones only, minus some. The sample holds some 40,000 clones, around 73% seen once. As for this clone: Antigen unknown.

The sample was CD4+ or CD8+ T cells sorted from blood, taken in a trial of the OX40 agonist ivuxolimab. The chain carries TRBV29-1 and TRBJ1-1, with D possibly matching TRBD1 (5 bases). This clonotype was obtained from an adult with an advanced solid tumor such as melanoma, head and neck, liver or kidney cancer. CDR3 sequence (DNA): TGCAGCGTTGAGAGGGGTAACACTGAAGCTTTCTTT. This codes for CSVERGNTEAFF.